The clone carrying this T cell receptor beta chain was picked up a small number of times. CDR3 size: 16 residues. J gave up 7 bases and V 5 bases, and 13 bases lay outside the gene matches. Germline values: CDR1 SGHAT, CDR2 FQNNGV. The source of the sample is a study of blood T cell repertoires in COVID-19. Study background: Acute and convalescent COVID-19 samples came from the United States, Italy and Spain. T cells, B-cell-depleted T cells, or PBMCs provided the cDNA or gDNA that served as material.

In the original processing: From reference gene primer amplification, estimates of nucleated cell counts were derived. TCRdb's copy holds only in-frame clones and misses some; the assay was immunoSEQ multiplex PCR. V, J and clone size derive from that table, while D and trimming were established from the DNA sequence. The table lists about 140,000 clones, around 80% of them singletons. This chain links TRBV11-2 with TRBJ2-1; 8 bases agree with TRBD1. The sample comprised peripheral blood. This sequence originates from a man between 65 and 85 years old who had recovered from COVID-19. CDR3 bases: TGTGCCAGCAGCAATAGGATCAGGGGGCCTCGGAATGAGCAGTTCTTC. Protein: CASSNRIRGPRNEQFF.